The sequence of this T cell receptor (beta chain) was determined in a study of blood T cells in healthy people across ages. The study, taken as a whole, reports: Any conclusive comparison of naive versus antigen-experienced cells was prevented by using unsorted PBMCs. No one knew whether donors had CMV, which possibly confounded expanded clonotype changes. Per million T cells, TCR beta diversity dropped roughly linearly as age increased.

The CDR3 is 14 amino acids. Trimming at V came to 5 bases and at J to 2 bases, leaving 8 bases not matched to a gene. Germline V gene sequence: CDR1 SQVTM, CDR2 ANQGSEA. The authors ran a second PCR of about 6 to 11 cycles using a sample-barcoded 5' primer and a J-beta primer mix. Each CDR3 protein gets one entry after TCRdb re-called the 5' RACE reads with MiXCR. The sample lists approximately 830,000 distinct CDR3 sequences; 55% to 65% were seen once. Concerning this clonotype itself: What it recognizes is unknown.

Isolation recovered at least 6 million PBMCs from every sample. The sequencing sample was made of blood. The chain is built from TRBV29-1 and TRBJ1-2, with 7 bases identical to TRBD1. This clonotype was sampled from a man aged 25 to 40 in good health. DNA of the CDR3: TGCAGCGTTTCGGTCCAGGGGGGGAACTATGGCTACACCTTC. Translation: CSVSVQGGNYGYTF.